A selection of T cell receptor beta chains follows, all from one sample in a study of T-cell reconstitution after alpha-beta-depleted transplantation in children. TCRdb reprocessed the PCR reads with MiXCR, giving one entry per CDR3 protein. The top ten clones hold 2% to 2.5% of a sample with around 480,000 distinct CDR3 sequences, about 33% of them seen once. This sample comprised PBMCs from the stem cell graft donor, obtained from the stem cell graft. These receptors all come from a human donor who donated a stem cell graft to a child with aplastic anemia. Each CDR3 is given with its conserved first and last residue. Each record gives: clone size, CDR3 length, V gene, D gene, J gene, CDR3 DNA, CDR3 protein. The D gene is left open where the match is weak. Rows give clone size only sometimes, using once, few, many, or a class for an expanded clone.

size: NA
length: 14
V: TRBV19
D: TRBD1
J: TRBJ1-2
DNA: TGTGCCAGTAGTGCCACGGACAGGGCCTATGGCTACACCTTC
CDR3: CASSATDRAYGYTF

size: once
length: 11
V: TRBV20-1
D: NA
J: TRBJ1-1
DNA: TGCAGTGCTAGAGGCGGGCAAGGGGCTTTCTTT
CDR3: CSARGGQGAFF

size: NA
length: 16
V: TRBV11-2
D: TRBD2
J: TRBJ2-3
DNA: TGTGCCAGCAGCGGCCGTGGGGGGGGACGCACAGATACGCAGTATTTT
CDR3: CASSGRGGGRTDTQYF

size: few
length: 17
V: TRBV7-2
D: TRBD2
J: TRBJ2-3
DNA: TGTGCCAGCAGCCCCCAGGCGACTAGCGGACGCGGGGATACGCAGTATTTT
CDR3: CASSPQATSGRGDTQYF

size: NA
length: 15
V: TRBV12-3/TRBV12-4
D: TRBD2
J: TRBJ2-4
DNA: TGTGCCAGCCGATTAGCGGGAGGGGCCAAAAACATTCAGTACTTC
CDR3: CASRLAGGAKNIQYF

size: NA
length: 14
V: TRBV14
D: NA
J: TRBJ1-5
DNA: TGTGCCAGCAGCACAGGGTTTTCCAATCAGCCCCAGCATTTT
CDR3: CASSTGFSNQPQHF

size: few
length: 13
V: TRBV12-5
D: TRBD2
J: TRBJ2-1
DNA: TGTGCTAGTGGCTACGGGACTAGCGGTGAGCAGTTCTTC
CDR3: CASGYGTSGEQFF

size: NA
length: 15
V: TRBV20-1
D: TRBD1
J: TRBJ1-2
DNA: TGCAGTGCTATGCAACCGGGACAGGGGAGCTATGGCTACACCTTC
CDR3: CSAMQPGQGSYGYTF

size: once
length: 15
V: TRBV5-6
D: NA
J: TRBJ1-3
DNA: TGTGCCAGCAGCTTTGGACGGACCTCTGGAAACACCATATATTTT
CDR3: CASSFGRTSGNTIYF

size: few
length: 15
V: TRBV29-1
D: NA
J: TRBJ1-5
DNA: TGCAGCGTTGAAGTGGGGCAGGGAACGGGTCAGCCCCAGCATTTT
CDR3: CSVEVGQGTGQPQHF

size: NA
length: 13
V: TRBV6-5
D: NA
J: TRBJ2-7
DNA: TGTGCCAGCAGTTGGAACCGACTTAGGGATCAGTACTTC
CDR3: CASSWNRLRDQYF

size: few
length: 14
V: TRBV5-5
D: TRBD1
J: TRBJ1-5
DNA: TGTGCCAGCAGCACCGGGACAGCGGGTCAGCCCCAGCATTTT
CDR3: CASSTGTAGQPQHF

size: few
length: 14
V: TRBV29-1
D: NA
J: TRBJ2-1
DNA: TGCAGCGTTGAAGGAGGCCCAACTAACAATGAGCAGTTCTTC
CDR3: CSVEGGPTNNEQFF

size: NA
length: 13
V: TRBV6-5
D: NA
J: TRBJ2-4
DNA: TGTGCCAGCAGTTACGGGGGCCGGGACATTCAGTACTTC
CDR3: CASSYGGRDIQYF

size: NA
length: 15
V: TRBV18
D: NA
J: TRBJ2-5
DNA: TGTGCCAGCTCACCACTCGTTGACAAACCAGAGACCCAGTACTTC
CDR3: CASSPLVDKPETQYF

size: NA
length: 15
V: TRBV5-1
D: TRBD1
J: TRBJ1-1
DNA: TGCGCCAGCAGTAGAGGGGGCCTGGCGAACACTGAAGCTTTCTTT
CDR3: CASSRGGLANTEAFF

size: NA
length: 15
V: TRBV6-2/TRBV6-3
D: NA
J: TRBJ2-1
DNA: TGTGCCAGTCGACTTAAGGGACCCTTGGGGAATGAGCAGTTCTTC
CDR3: CASRLKGPLGNEQFF

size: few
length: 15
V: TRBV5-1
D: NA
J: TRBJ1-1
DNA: TGCGCCAGCAGCGCGGGACAAAACGCTAACACTGAAGCTTTCTTT
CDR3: CASSAGQNANTEAFF

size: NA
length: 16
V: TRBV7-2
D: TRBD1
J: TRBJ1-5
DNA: TGTGCCAGCAGCTTAAGTCCCGGCACAGGGGGCAGGCCCCAGCATTTT
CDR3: CASSLSPGTGGRPQHF

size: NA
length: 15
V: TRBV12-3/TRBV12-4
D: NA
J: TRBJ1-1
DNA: TGTGCCAGCAGTCTCCGAGGGAGGGAGGGCACTGAAGCTTTCTTT
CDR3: CASSLRGREGTEAFF

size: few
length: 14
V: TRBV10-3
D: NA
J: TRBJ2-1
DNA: TGTGCCATCAGAGAGGGAACTAGCTGGGATGAGCAGTTCTTC
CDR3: CAIREGTSWDEQFF

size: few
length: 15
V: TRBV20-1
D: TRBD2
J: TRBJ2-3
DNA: TGCAGTGCTAGTGCAGTGAGCGGGAGATCGGATACGCAGTATTTT
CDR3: CSASAVSGRSDTQYF

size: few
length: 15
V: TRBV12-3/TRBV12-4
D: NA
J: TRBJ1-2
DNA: TGTGCCAGCAGCCCGGGACGGACGGCGTTCTATGGCTACACCTTC
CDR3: CASSPGRTAFYGYTF

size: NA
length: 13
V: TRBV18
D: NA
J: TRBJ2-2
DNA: TGTGCCAGCTCACCATCGAGGACTTGGGAGCTGTTTTTT
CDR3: CASSPSRTWELFF

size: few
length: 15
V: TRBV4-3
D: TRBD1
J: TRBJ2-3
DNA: TGCGCCAGCAGCCAAGTGGGGACAGGGGCAAATACGCAGTATTTT
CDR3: CASSQVGTGANTQYF

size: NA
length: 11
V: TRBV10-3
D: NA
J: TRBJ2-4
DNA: TGTGCCACTCAGGCCAAAAACATTCAGTACTTC
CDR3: CATQAKNIQYF

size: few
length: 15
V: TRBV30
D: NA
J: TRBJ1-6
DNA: TGTGCCTGGAGTTCAGGAGGGGGAGGAAGCTCACCCCTCCACTTT
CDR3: CAWSSGGGGSSPLHF

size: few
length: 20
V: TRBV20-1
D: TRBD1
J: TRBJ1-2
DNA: TGCAGTGCTAGAGGGACAGGGGGTCCGTTCTCGTCCTCGATCGACTATGGCTACACCTTC
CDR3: CSARGTGGPFSSSIDYGYTF

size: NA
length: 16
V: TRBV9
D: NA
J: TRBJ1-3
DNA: TGTGCCAGCAGCGGACCCAGGGGAGGTAGAGGAAACACCATATATTTT
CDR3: CASSGPRGGRGNTIYF

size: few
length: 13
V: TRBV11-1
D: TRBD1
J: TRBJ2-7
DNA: TGTGCCAGCAGCCCGGACAGGGTCCACGAGCAGTACTTC
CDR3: CASSPDRVHEQYF

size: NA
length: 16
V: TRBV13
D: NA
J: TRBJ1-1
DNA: TGTGCCAGCAGCCAAGGGGGGTGGGGAATGAACACTGAAGCTTTCTTT
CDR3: CASSQGGWGMNTEAFF

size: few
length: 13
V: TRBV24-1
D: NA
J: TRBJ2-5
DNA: TGTGCCACCAGTGATGGGGGCCAAGAGACCCAGTACTTC
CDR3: CATSDGGQETQYF

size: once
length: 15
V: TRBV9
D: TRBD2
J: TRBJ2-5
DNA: TGTGCCAGCAGCGTTAGCGGGAGGGAAGGGGAGACCCAGTACTTC
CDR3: CASSVSGREGETQYF

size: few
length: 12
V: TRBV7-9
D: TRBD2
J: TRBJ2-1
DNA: TGTGCCAGCACTAGCGGTTACAATGAGCAGTTCTTC
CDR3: CASTSGYNEQFF

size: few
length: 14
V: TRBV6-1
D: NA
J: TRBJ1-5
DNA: TGTGCCAGCAGTGAATGGACGGCGGGGGAGCCCCAGCATTTT
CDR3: CASSEWTAGEPQHF

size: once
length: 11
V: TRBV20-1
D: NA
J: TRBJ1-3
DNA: TGCAGTGCTAGAACTGGAAACACCATATATTTT
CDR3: CSARTGNTIYF

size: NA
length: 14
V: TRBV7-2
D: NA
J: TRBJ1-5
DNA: TGTGCCAGCAGCTTATCTTCCCGAAATCAGCCCCAGCATTTT
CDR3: CASSLSSRNQPQHF

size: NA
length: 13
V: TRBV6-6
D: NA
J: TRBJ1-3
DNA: TGTGCCAGCAGTCTGGCGAGAGGAAACACCATATATTTT
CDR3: CASSLARGNTIYF

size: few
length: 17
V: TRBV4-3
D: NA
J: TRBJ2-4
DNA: TGCGCCAGCAGCCAAGGACGAGGAGGGAAAGCCAAAAACATTCAGTACTTC
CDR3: CASSQGRGGKAKNIQYF

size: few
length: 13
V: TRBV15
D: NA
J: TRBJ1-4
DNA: TGTGCCACCGCCGAGCCGGGGGGGGAAAAACTGTTTTTT
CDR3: CATAEPGGEKLFF

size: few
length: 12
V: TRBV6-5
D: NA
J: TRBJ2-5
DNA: TGTGCCAGCAGACAGGGTGAAGAGACCCAGTACTTC
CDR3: CASRQGEETQYF

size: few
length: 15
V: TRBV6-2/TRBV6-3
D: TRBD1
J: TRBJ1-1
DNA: TGTGCCAGCACCAATGGAGGGGGCCGGAACACTGAAGCTTTCTTT
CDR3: CASTNGGGRNTEAFF

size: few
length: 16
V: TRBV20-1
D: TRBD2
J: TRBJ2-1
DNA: TGCAGTGCTAGTCGGCTAGCGGATTCCCTCCGCAATGAGCAGTTCTTC
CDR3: CSASRLADSLRNEQFF

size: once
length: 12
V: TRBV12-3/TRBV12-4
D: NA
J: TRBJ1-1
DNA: TGTGCCAGCAGTCTCCGGGACCCTGAAGCTTTCTTT
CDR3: CASSLRDPEAFF

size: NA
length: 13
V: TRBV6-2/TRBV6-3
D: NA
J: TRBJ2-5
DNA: TGTGCCAGCAGTTACCCGCCGGAAGAGACCCAGTACTTC
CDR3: CASSYPPEETQYF

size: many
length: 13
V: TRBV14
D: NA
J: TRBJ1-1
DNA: TGTGCCAGCAGCCAAGGGGTGAACACTGAAGCTTTCTTT
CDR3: CASSQGVNTEAFF

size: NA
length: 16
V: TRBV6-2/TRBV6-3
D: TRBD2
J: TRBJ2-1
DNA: TGTGCCAGCAGGGACCTAGCGGGAGGGATGGGAAATGAGCAGTTCTTC
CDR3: CASRDLAGGMGNEQFF

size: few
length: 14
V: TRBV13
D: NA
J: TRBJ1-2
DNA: TGTGCCAGCACGTCGGACGGATCTAACTATGGCTACACCTTC
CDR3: CASTSDGSNYGYTF